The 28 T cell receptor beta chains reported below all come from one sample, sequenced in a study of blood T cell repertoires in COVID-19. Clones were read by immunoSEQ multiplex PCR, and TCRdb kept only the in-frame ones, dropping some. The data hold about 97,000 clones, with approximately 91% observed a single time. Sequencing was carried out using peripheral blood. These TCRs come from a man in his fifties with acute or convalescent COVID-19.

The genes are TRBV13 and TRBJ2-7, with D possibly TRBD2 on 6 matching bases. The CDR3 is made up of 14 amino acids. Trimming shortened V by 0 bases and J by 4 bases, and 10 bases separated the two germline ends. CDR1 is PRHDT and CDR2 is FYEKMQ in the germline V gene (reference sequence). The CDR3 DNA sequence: TGTGCCAGCAGCTTAGGGCGAGGAGGGTACGAGCAGTACTTC. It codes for CASSLGRGGYEQYF.

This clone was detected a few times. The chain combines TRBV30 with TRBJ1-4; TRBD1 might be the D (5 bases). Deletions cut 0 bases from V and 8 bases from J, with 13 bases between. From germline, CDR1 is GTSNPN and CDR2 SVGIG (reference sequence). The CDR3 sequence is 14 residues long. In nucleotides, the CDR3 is TGTGCCTGGAGTGTACGGCAGGACACCGAAAAACTGTTTTTT. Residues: CAWSVRQDTEKLFF.

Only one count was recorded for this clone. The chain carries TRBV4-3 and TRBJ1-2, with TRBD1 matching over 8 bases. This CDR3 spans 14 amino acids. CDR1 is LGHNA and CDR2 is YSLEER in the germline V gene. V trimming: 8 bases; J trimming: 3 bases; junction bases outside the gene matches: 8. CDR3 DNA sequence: TGCGCCAGCTCTTGGACAGGGAGGGACTATGGCTACACCTTC. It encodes CASSWTGRDYGYTF.

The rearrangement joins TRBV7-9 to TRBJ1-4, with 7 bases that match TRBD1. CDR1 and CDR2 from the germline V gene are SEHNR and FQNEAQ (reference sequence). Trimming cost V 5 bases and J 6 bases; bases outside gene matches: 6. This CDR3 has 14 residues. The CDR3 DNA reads TGTGCCAGCAGCCGCACAGGGGTGGATGAAAAACTGTTTTTT. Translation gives CASSRTGVDEKLFF. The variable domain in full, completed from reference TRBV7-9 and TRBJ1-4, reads DTGVSQNPRHKITKRGQNVTFRCDPISEHNRLYWYRQTLGQGPEFLTYFQNEAQLEKSRLLSDRFSAERPKGSFSTLEIQRTEQGDSAMYLCASSRTGVDEKLFFGSGTQLSVL.

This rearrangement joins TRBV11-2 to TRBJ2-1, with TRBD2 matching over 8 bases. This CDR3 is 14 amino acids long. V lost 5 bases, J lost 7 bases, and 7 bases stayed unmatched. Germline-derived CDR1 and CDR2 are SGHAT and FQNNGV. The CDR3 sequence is CASSRGGTGNEQFF. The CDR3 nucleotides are TGTGCCAGCAGCCGGGGGGGGACGGGTAATGAGCAGTTCTTC.

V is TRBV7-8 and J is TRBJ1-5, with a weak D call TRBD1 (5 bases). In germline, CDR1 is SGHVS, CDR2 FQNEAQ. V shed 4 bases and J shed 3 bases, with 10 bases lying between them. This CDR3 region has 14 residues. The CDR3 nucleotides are TGTGCCAGCAGCTCGGGGGGATACAATCAGCCCCAGCATTTT. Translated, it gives CASSSGGYNQPQHF.

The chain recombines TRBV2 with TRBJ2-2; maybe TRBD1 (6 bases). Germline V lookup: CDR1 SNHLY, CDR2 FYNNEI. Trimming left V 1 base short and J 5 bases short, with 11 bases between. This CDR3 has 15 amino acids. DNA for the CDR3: TGTGCCAGCAGTGAAGTAGGGGGAAATACCGGGGAGCTGTTTTTT. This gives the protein CASSEVGGNTGELFF.

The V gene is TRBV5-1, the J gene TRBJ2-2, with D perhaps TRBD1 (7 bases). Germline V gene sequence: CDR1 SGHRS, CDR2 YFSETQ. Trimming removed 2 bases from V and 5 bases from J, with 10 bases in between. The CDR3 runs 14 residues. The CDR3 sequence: CASSFRGVTGELFF. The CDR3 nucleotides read TGCGCCAGCAGCTTCAGGGGGGTAACCGGGGAGCTGTTTTTT.

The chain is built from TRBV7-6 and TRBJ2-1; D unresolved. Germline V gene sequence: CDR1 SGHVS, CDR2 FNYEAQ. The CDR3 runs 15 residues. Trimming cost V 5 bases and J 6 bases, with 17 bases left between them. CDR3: CASSPENLAGNEQFF. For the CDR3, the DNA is TGTGCCAGCAGCCCCGAAAACTTAGCTGGCAATGAGCAGTTCTTC.

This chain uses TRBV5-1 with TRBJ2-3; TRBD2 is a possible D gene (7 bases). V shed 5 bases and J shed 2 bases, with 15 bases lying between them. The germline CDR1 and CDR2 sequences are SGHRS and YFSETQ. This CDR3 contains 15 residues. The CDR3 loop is CASRRGGADTDTQYF. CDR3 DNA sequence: TGCGCCAGCAGGAGGGGGGGCGCGGACACAGATACGCAGTATTTT.

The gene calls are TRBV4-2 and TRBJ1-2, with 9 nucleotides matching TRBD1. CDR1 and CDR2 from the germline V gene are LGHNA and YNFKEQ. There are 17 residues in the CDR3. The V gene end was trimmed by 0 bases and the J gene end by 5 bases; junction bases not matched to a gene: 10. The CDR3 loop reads CASSQDARGQGEYGYTF. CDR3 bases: TGTGCCAGCAGCCAAGATGCACGGGGACAGGGAGAGTATGGCTACACCTTC.

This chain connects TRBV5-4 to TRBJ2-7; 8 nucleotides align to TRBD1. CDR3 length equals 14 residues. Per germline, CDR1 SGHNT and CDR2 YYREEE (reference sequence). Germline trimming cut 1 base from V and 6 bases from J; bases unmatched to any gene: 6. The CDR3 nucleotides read TGTGCCAGCAGCTTGCCGGGACAGGTAAGCGAGCAGTACTTC. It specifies CASSLPGQVSEQYF.

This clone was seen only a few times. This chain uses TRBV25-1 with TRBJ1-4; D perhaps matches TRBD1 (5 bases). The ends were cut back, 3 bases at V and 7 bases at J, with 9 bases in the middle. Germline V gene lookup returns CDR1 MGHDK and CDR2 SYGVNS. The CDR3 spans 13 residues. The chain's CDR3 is CASSDRAGEKLFF. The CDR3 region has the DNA TGTGCCAGCAGTGACAGGGCCGGTGAAAAACTGTTTTTT.

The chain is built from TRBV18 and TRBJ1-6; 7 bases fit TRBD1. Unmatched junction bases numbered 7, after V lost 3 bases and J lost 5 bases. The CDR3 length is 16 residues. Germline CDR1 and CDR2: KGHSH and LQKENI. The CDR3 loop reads CASSPAGGANNSPLHF. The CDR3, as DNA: TGTGCCAGCTCACCTGCAGGGGGTGCCAATAATTCACCCCTCCACTTT.

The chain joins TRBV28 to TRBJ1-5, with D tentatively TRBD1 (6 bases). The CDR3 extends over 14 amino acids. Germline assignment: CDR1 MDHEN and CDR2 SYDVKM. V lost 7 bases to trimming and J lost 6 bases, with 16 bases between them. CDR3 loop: CASKIQQGGQPQHF. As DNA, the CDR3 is TGTGCCAGCAAGATCCAACAGGGTGGTCAGCCCCAGCATTTT.

The chain's CDR3 is CASSQLAGGRTGELFF. The CDR3 DNA follows: TGTGCCAGCAGCCAACTAGCGGGGGGGCGAACCGGGGAGCTGTTTTTT. This chain uses TRBV3-1 (or the pseudogene TRBV3-2) with TRBJ2-2; 12 bases match TRBD2. CDR3 length: 16 amino acids. CDR1 is LGHDT and CDR2 is YNNKEL in the germline V gene (reference sequence). V trimming: 2 bases; J trimming: 5 bases; junction bases outside the gene matches: 3.

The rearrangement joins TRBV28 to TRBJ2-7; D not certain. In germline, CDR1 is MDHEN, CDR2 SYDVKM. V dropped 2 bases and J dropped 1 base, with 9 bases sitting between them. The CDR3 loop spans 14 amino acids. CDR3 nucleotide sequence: TGTGCCAGCAGTTTAATCCCCCCTTCCTACGAGCAGTACTTC. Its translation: CASSLIPPSYEQYF.

CDR3: CSVTWGISNQPQHF. The CDR3 nucleotides are TGCAGCGTTACCTGGGGCATTAGCAATCAGCCCCAGCATTTT. V usage is TRBV29-1 and J usage is TRBJ1-5, with a possible D match to TRBD1 (5 bases). The germline V gene has CDR1 SQVTM and CDR2 ANQGSEA. Trimming left V 5 bases short and J 0 bases short, with 11 bases between. This CDR3 comprises 14 residues.

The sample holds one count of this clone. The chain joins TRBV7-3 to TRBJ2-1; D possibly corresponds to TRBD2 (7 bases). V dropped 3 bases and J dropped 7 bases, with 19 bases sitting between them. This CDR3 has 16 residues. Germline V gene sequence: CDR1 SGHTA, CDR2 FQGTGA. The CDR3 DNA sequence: TGTGCCAGCAGCTTTAGGAAAGCGGCGGGGGCAAATGAGCAGTTCTTC. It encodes CASSFRKAAGANEQFF.

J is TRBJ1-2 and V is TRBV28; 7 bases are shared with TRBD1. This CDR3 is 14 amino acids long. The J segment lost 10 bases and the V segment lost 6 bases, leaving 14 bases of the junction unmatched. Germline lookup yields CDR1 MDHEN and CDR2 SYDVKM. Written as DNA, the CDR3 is TGTGCCAGCAGCCTGGACCAGGGGGTTAATGCCTACACCTTC. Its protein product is CASSLDQGVNAYTF.

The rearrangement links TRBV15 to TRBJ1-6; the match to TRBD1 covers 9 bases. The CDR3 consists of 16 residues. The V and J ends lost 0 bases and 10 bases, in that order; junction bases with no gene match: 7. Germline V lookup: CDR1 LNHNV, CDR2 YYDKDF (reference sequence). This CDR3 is CATSRDGLGQGSPLHF. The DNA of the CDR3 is TGTGCCACCAGCAGAGATGGTCTGGGACAGGGCTCACCCCTCCACTTT.

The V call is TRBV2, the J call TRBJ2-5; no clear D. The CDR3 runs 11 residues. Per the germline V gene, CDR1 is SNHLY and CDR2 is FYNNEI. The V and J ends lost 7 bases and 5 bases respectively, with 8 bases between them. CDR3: CASTIRETQYF. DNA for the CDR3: TGTGCCAGCACCATCCGGGAGACCCAGTACTTC.

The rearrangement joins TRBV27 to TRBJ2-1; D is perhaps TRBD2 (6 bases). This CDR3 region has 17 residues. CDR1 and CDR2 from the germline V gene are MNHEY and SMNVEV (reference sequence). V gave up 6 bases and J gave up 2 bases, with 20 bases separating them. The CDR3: CASRPGGLLSTYNEQFF. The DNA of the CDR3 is TGTGCCAGCAGGCCTGGGGGACTTCTCAGCACCTACAATGAGCAGTTCTTC.

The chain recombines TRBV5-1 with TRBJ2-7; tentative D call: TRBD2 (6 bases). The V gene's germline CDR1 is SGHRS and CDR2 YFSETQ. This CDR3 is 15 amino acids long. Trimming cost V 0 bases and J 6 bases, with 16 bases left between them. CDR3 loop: CASSLGDLGIAEQYF. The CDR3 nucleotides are TGCGCCAGCAGCTTGGGGGACTTAGGGATTGCCGAGCAGTACTTC.

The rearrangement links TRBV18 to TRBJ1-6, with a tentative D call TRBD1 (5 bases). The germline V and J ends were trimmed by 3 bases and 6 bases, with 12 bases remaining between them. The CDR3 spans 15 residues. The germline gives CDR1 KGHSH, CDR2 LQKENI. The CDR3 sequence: CASSPKMGLNSPLHF. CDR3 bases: TGTGCCAGCTCACCTAAAATGGGGCTTAATTCACCCCTCCACTTT.

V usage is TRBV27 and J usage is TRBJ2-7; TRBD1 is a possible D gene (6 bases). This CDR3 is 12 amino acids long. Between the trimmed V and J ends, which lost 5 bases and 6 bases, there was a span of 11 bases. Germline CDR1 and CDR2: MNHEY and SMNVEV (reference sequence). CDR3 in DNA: TGTGCCAGCAGTGGGCGGACAGCCGAGCAGTACTTC. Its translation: CASSGRTAEQYF.

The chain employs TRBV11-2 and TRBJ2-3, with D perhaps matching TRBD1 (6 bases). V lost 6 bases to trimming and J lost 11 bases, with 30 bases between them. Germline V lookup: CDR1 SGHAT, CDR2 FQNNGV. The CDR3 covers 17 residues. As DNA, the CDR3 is TGTGCCAGCAGTCGTACGGTACAGGGACCCCGGGTTTGGGAGCAGTATTTT. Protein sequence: CASSRTVQGPRVWEQYF.

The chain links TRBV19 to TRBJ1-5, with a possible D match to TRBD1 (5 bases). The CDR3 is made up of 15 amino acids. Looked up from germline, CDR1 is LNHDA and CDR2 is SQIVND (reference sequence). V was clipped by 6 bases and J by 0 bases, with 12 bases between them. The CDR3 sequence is CASSGGKASNQPQHF. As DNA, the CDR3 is TGTGCCAGTAGCGGGGGGAAGGCTAGCAATCAGCCCCAGCATTTT.